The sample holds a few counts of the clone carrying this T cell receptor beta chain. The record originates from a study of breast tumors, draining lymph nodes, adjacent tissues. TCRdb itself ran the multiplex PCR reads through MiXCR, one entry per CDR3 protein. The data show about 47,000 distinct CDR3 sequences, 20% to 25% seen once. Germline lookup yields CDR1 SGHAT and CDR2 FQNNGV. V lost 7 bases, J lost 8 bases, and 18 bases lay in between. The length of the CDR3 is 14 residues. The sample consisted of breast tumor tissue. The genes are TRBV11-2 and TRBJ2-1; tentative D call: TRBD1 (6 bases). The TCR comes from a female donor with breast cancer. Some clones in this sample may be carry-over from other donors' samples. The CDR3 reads CASKEQGNSDEQFF. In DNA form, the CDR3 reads TGTGCCAGCAAAGAGCAGGGGAATAGCGATGAGCAGTTCTTC.